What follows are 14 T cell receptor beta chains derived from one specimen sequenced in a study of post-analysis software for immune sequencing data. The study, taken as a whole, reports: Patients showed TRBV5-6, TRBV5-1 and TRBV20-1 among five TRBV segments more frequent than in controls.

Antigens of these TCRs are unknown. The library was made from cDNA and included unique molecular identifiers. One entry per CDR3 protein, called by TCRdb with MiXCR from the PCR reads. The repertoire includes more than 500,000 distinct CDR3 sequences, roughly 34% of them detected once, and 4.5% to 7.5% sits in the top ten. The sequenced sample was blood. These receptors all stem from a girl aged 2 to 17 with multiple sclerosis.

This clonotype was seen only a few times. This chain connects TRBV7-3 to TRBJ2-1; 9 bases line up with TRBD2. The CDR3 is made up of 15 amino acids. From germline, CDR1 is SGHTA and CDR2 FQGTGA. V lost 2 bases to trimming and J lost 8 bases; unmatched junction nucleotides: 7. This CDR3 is CASSLGAGGWYEQFF. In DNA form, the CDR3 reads TGTGCCAGCAGCTTAGGAGCGGGGGGCTGGTATGAGCAGTTCTTC. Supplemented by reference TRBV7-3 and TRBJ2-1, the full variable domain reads GAGVSQTPSNKVTEKGKYVELRCDPISGHTALYWYRQSLGQGPEFLIYFQGTGAADDSGLPNDRFFAVRPEGSVSTLKIQRTERGDSAVYLCASSLGAGGWYEQFFGPGTRLTVL.

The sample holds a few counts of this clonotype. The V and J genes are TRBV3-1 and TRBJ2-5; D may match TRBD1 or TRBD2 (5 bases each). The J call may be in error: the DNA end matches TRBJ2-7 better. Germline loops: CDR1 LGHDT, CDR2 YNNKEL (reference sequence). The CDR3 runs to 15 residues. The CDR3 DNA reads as TGTGCCAGCAGCCAATGGGACGGATCCCCCTACGAGCAGTACTTC. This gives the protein CASSQWDGSPYEQYF.

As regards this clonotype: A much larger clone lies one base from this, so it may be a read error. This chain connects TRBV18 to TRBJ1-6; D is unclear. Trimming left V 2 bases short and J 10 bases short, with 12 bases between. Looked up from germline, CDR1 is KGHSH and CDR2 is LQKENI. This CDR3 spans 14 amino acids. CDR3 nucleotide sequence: TGTGCCAGCTCACCAGGGTCGGGTAAATCACCCCTCCACTTT. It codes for CASSPGSGKSPLHF.

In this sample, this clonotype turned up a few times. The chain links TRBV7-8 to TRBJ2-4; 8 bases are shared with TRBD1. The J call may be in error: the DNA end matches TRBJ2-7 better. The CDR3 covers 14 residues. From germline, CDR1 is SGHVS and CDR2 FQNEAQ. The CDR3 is CASSLQGASSEQYF. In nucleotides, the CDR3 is TGTGCCAGCAGCTTACAGGGGGCGTCTTCCGAGCAGTACTTC.

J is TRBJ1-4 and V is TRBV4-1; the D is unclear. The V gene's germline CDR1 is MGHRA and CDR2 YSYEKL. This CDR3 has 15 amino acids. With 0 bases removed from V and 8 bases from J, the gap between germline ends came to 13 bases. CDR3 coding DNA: TGCGCCAGCAGCCAAGAGCCGAGGTCGGGAGAAAAACTGTTTTTT. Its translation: CASSQEPRSGEKLFF.

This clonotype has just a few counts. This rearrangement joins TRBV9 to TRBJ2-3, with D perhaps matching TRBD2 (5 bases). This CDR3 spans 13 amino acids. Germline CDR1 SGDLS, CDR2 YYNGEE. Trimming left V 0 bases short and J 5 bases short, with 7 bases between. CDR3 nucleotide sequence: TGTGCCAGCAGCGTAGTAGCGAGAGATACGCAGTATTTT. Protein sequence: CASSVVARDTQYF. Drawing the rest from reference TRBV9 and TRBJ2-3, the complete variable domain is DSGVTQTPKHLITATGQRVTLRCSPRSGDLSVYWYQQSLDQGLQFLIQYYNGEERAKGNILERFSAQQFPDLHSELNLSSLELGDSALYFCASSVVARDTQYFGPGTRLTVL.

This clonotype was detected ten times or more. The CDR3 protein is CASSRATYEQYF. In DNA, the CDR3 is TGTGCCAGCAGCCGGGCTACATACGAGCAGTACTTC. V usage is TRBV3-1 and J usage is TRBJ2-7, with D uncertain. This CDR3 spans 12 amino acids. Trimming left V 4 bases short and J 4 bases short, with 8 bases between. Per germline, CDR1 LGHDT and CDR2 YNNKEL (reference sequence).

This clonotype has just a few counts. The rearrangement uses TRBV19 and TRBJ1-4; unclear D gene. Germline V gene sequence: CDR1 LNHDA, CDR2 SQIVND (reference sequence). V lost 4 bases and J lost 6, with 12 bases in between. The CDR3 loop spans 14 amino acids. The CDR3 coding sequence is TGTGCCAGTAGTAAGAGGGAAAGGCATGAAAAACTGTTTTTT. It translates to CASSKRERHEKLFF.

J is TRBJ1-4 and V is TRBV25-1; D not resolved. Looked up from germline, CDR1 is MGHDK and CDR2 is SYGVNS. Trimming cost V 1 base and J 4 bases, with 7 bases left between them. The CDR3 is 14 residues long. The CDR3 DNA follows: TGTGCCAGCAGTGAATTTAGGAGTAATGAAAAACTGTTTTTT. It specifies CASSEFRSNEKLFF.

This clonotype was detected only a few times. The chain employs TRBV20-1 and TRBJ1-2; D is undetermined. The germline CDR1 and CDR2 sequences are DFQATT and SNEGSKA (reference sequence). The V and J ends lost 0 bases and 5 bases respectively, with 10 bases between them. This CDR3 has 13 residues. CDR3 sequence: CSARDPRLYGYTF. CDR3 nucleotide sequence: TGCAGTGCTAGAGATCCCCGGTTATATGGCTACACCTTC.

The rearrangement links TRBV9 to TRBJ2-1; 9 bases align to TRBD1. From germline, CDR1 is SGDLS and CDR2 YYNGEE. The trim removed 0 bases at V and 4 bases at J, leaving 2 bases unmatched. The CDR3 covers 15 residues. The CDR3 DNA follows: TGTGCCAGCAGCGTAGACAGGGGGCCTTACAATGAGCAGTTCTTC. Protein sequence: CASSVDRGPYNEQFF. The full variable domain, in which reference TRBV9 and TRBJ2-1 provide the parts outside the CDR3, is DSGVTQTPKHLITATGQRVTLRCSPRSGDLSVYWYQQSLDQGLQFLIQYYNGEERAKGNILERFSAQQFPDLHSELNLSSLELGDSALYFCASSVDRGPYNEQFFGPGTRLTVL.

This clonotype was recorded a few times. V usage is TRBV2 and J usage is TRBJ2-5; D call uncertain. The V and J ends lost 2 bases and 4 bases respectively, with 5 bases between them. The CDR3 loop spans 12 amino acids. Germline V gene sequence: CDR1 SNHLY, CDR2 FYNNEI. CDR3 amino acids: CASSELLETQYF. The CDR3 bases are TGTGCCAGCAGTGAACTTCTAGAGACCCAGTACTTC.

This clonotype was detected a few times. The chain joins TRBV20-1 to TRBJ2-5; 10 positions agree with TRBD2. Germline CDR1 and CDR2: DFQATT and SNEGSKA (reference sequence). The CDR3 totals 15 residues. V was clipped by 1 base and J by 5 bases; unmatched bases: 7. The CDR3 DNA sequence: TGCAGTGCTAGAGCCCCAGCGGGGGGGTGGGAGACCCAGTACTTC. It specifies CSARAPAGGWETQYF.

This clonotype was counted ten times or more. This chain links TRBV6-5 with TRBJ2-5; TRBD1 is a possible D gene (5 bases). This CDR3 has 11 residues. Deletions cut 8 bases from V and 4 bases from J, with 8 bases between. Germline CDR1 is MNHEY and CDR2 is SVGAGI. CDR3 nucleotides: TGTGCCAGCGGTAGGGGAGAGACCCAGTACTTC. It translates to CASGRGETQYF.